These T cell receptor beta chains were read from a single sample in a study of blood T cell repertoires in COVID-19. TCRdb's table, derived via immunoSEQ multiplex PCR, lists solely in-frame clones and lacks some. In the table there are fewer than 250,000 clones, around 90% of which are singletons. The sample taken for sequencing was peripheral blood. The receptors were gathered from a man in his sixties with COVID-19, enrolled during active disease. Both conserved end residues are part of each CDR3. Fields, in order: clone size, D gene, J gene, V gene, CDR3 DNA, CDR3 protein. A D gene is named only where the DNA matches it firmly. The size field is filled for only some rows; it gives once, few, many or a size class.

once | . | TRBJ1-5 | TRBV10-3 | TGTGCCATCAGTGAGTCGACGGGTCAGCCCCAGCATTTT | CAISESTGQPQHF
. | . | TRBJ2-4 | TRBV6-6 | TGTGCCAGCCGCGAGGGGGGGACGGGCATTCAGTACTTC | CASREGGTGIQYF
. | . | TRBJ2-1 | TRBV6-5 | TGTGCCAGCAGTTACGAGCAGGGGTATTACAATGAGCAGTTCTTC | CASSYEQGYYNEQFF
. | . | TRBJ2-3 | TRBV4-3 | TGCGCCAGCAGCCAACAGGGTCGGGTCACAGATACGCAGTATTTT | CASSQQGRVTDTQYF
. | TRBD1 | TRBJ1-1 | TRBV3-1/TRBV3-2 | TGTGCCAGCAGCCAGGACGGAGGGTATGCCCACAGGGGGGACGGTGAAGCTTTCTTT | CASSQDGGYAHRGDGEAFF
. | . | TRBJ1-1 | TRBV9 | TGTGCCAGCAGTTGGACAGATAACACTGAAGCTTTCTTT | CASSWTDNTEAFF
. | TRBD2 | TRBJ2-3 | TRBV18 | TGTGCCAGCTCATCACTTCCGACGCGGGGGGGCGAGGGCACAGATACGCAGTATTTT | CASSSLPTRGGEGTDTQYF
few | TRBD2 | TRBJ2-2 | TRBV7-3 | TGTGCCAGCAGCTTACTAGCGGGAGGGAGCGGGGAGCTGTTTTTT | CASSLLAGGSGELFF
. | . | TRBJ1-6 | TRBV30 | TGTGCCTGGAGTGGACAGGCGGGTAATTCACCCCTCCACTTT | CAWSGQAGNSPLHF
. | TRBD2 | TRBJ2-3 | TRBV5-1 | TGCGCCAGCAGCTTGGTAGCGGGAGGGCCCATAGATACGCAGTATTTT | CASSLVAGGPIDTQYF
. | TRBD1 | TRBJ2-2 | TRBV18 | TGTGCCAGCTCACCAACTCCGGGACAGGGGTCGGGGGAGAACACCGGGGAGCTGTTTTTT | CASSPTPGQGSGENTGELFF
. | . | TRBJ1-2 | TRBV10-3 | TGTGCCATCAGGCTGGGAGGGAATGGCTACACCTTC | CAIRLGGNGYTF
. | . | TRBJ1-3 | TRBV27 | TGTGCCAGCAGTTCGGGACATACTGGAAACACCATATATTTT | CASSSGHTGNTIYF
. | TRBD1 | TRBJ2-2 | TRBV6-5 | TGTGCCAGCAACACAAGGACAGGCTCAACCGGGGAGCTGTTTTTT | CASNTRTGSTGELFF
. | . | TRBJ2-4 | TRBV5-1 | TGCGCCAGCAGCTTGGCTGGGGAGGCCAAAAACATTCAGTACTTC | CASSLAGEAKNIQYF
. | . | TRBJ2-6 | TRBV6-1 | TGTGCCAGCAGTGAAGGACGGGTTACGGCCCAACTGTACTCTGGGGCCAACGTCCTGACTTTC | CASSEGRVTAQLYSGANVLTF
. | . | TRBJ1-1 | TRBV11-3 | TGTGCCAGCAGCCCGGGGAGGTGGACTGAAGCTTTCTTT | CASSPGRWTEAFF
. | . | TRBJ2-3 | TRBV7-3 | TGTGCCAGCAGCTTAGGAACTATGACGGGAGATACGCAGTATTTT | CASSLGTMTGDTQYF
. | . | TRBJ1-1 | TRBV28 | TGTGCCAGCATAACCTACAGAAATGAAGCTTTCTTT | CASITYRNEAFF
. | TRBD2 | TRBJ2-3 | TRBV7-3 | TGTGCCAGCAGCCCTCGTCTAGCGGGAGGGCCAAGAGTCAGCACAGATACGCAGTATTTT | CASSPRLAGGPRVSTDTQYF
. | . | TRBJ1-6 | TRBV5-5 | TGTGCCAGCAGCCTAGACACAGGGTTAAGTTCACCCCTCCACTTT | CASSLDTGLSSPLHF
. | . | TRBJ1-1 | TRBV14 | TGTGCCAGCAGCCAAAACGCAGGGGTCATGAACACTGAAGCTTTCTTT | CASSQNAGVMNTEAFF
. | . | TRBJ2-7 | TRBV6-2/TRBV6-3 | TGTGCCAGCAGTCTATTCACCGGGACCCTCGGGGGAAGAGGACGGCAGTACTTC | CASSLFTGTLGGRGRQYF
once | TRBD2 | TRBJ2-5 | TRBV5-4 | TGTGCCAGCAGCCCCAATGGCGGGGGGGCGTTGGAGACCCAGTACTTC | CASSPNGGGALETQYF
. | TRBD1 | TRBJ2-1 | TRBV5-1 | TGCGCCAGCAGCCCCGGACAGGGGGGCAATGAGCAGTTCTTC | CASSPGQGGNEQFF
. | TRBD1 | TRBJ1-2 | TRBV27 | TGTGCCAGCAGCACCATCGGGACAGACTACACCTTC | CASSTIGTDYTF
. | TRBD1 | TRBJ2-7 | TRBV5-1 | TGCGCCAGCAGCTGGGGGACAGGGCATAACGACGAGCAGTACTTC | CASSWGTGHNDEQYF
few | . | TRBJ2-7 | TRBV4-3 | TGCGCCAGCAGCCAAGATGCAGGGAACCCTGGTGGCGAGCAGTACTTC | CASSQDAGNPGGEQYF
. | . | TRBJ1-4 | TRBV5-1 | TGCGCCAGCAGCCACGGGACAAATAATGAAAAACTGTTTTTT | CASSHGTNNEKLFF
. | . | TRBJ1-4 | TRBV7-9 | TGTGCCAGCAGCATGGGGGGAACTAATGAAAAACTGTTTTTT | CASSMGGTNEKLFF
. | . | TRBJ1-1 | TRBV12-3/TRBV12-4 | TGTGCCGGGGGGGGGACTGAAGCTTTCTTT | CAGGGTEAFF
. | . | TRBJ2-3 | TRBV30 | TGTGCCTGGACGCAAGGGGGTTACACAGATACGCAGTATTTT | CAWTQGGYTDTQYF
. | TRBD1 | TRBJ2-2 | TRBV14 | TGTGCCAGCAGCCTGAGATTTCCGGGACAGGGTATCGGGGAGCTGTTTTTT | CASSLRFPGQGIGELFF
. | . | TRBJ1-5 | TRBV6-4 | TGTGCCAGCAGTGACTCGAAGTGGGGCTGCAATCAGCCCCAGCATTTT | CASSDSKWGCNQPQHF
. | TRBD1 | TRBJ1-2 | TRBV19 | TGTGCCAGTACCTGGACAGGGGGCGAAGGCTACACCTTC | CASTWTGGEGYTF
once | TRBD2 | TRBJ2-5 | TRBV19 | TGTGCCAGTGGGTTCCTCACTGGGACTAGCATCCAAGAGACCCAGTACTTC | CASGFLTGTSIQETQYF
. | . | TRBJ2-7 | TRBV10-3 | TGTGCCATCAGGGGGAATTTCAGGGGCCCCAAACTCTCCTACGAGCAGTACTTC | CAIRGNFRGPKLSYEQYF
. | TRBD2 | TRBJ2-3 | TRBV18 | TGTGCCAGCTCACCGTGGCTAGCGGGGACCACAGATACGCAGTATTTT | CASSPWLAGTTDTQYF
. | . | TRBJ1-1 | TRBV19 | TGTGCCAGTAGTATTAAAATGGCCCCTGGGAGCGAAGCTTTCTTT | CASSIKMAPGSEAFF
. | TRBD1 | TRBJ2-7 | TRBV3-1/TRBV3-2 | TGTGCCAGCAGCCAAGATCGAGGGACAGGGTTCTACGAGCAGTACTTC | CASSQDRGTGFYEQYF
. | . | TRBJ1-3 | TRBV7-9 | TGTGCCAGCAGCCCCCCCTTGCGCACGGGGAAGAGAAACACCATATATTTT | CASSPPLRTGKRNTIYF
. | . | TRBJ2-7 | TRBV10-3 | TGTGCCATCAGTGAGTCGGGTGGGCGCGAGCAGTACTTC | CAISESGGREQYF
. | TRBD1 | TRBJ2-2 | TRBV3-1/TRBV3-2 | TGTGCCAGCAGCCAGCAGGGGGCGAACACCGGGGAGCTGTTTTTT | CASSQQGANTGELFF
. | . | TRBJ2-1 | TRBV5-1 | TGCGCCAGCAGCTTGGGAGGGGGCTACAATGAGCAGTTCTTC | CASSLGGGYNEQFF
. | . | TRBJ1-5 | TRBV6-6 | TGTGCCAGCAGTTATGCGGGTCAGCCCCAGCATTTT | CASSYAGQPQHF
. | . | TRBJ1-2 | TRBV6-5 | TGTGCCAGCTACAGGTCCGCTAACTATGGCTACACCTTC | CASYRSANYGYTF
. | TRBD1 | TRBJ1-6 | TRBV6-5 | TGTGCCAGCAGTTGGGACAGAAATTCACCCCTCCACTTT | CASSWDRNSPLHF
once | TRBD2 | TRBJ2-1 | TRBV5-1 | TGCGCCAGCAGCCTCCAGGTGGCGGGAGGGGTCTACAATGAGCAGTTCTTC | CASSLQVAGGVYNEQFF
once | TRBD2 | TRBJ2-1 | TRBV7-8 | TGTGCCAGCAGCTCGGAGCGGGGGGGCTTGAATGAGCAGTTCTTC | CASSSERGGLNEQFF
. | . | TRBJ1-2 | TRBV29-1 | TGCAGCGTTTGGCAGGGGAATAGGGGCTACACCTTC | CSVWQGNRGYTF
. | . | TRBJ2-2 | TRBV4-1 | TGCGCCAGCAGCCAAGGGCAGGGCTGGGGCACCGGGGAGCTGTTTTTT | CASSQGQGWGTGELFF
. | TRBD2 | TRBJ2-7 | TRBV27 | TGTGCCAGCAACATGCGGGGGGCCGGGGGGCCGGGTGAGCAGTACTTC | CASNMRGAGGPGEQYF
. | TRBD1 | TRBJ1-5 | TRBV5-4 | TGTGCCAGCAGCTCACAGGGGAATCAGCCCCAGCATTTT | CASSSQGNQPQHF
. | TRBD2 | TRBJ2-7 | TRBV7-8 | TGTGCCAGCAGCTTAGGAGTTAGCGGGGGCCCTTACGAGCAGTACTTC | CASSLGVSGGPYEQYF
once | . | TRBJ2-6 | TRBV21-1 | TGTGCCAGCAGCAAAGCGGGGACAGTTCTGATAAACTCTGGGGCCAACGTCCTGACTTTC | CASSKAGTVLINSGANVLTF
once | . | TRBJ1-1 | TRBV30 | TGTGCCTGGAGAATTTCGGCGGCTAACACTGAAGCTTTCTTT | CAWRISAANTEAFF
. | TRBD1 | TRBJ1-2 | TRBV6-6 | TGTGCCAGCAGTCCCAGGTGGGGGGCCCTAGGACAGGCATCCGGAGGCTACACCTTC | CASSPRWGALGQASGGYTF
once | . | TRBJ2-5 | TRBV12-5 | TGTGCTAGTGGTTTTTTTACCGGGACACCGGGTAAAGAGACCCAGTACTTC | CASGFFTGTPGKETQYF
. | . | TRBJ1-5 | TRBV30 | TGTGCCTGGAGTCCGGGAGGTAATCAGCCCCAGCATTTT | CAWSPGGNQPQHF
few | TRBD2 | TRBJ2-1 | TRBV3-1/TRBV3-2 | TGTGCCAGCGGGGAGGGACTAGCGGGGTACAATGAGCAGTTCTTC | CASGEGLAGYNEQFF